The T cell receptor (beta chain) described here comes from a study of blood T cell repertoires in COVID-19. At the level of the study: Samples taken during acute and convalescent COVID-19 were collected in the United States, Italy and Spain.

Original data processing: Amplification of reference gene primers provided the estimated nucleated cell counts. The method was immunoSEQ multiplex PCR; TCRdb's version includes in-frame clones alone and lacks a portion of them. D and trimming come from the DNA, and the V and J calls and clone size come from that table. The sample shows some 210,000 clones, 84% of them seen only once. The V and J ends lost 0 bases and 8 bases, in that order; junction bases with no gene match: 4. The germline gives CDR1 SGDLS, CDR2 YYNGEE. The CDR3 is 14 residues long. The clonotype comes from a woman between 50 and 59 years old with active or convalescent COVID-19. The sequencing sample was made of peripheral blood. V is TRBV9 and J is TRBJ1-4; 7 bases map to TRBD1. CDR3 coding DNA: TGTGCCAGCAGCGTAGACGAGACAGGGGAAAAACTGTTTTTT. Protein product: CASSVDETGEKLFF.